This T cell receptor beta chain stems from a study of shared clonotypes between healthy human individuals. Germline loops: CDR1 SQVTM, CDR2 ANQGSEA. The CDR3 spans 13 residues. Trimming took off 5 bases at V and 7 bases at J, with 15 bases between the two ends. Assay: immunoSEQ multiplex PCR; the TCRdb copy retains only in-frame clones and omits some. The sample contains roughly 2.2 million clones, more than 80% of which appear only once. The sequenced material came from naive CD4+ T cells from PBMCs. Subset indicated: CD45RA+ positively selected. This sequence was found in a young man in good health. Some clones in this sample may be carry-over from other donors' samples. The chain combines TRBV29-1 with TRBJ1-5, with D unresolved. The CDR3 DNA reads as TGCAGCGTTAGAGTGGGAGAGGAACAGCCCCAGCATTTT. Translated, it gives CSVRVGEEQPQHF. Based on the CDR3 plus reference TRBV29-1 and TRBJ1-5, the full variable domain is SAVISQKPSRDICQRGTSLTIQCQVDSQVTMMFWYRQQPGQSLTLIATANQGSEATYESGFVIDKFPISRPNLTFSTLTVSNMSPEDSSIYLCSVRVGEEQPQHFGDGTRLSIL.